This passage covers 18 T cell receptor beta chains from one sample sequenced in a study of CD8 T cells in Susac syndrome. Reverse transcription used about 0.45 to 1 ug RNA and random hexamers. Using its own MiXCR run on the immunoSEQ multiplex PCR reads, TCRdb lists one record per CDR3 protein. This table holds approximately 150,000 distinct CDR3 sequences, roughly 94% found once. Sequenced material: CD4+ T cells from PBMCs. The receptors stem from a human donor in good health.

V gene TRBV20-1 combines with J gene TRBJ2-3; TRBD2 matches 7 bases. V trimming: 3 bases; J trimming: 1 base; junction bases outside the gene matches: 10. Germline V gives CDR1 DFQATT, CDR2 SNEGSKA (reference sequence). This CDR3 is 16 amino acids long. The CDR3 DNA is TGCAGTGCTAGGACCCTGGGAGGGAGGGGCACAGATACGCAGTATTTT. Its translation: CSARTLGGRGTDTQYF.

This chain links TRBV9 with TRBJ2-3; D not certain. The germline V and J ends were trimmed by 3 bases and 3 bases, with 11 bases remaining between them. This CDR3 spans 14 amino acids. The germline V gene encodes CDR1 SGDLS and CDR2 YYNGEE. This chain's CDR3 is CASSARLRTDTQYF. CDR3 coding DNA: TGTGCCAGCAGCGCCAGACTTCGGACAGATACGCAGTATTTT.

The CDR3 loop reads CASSDQTSGSYNEQFF. The CDR3 DNA reads as TGTGCCAGCAGTGACCAGACTAGCGGGAGTTATAATGAGCAGTTCTTC. The V and J genes are TRBV6-1 and TRBJ2-1; 12 bases map to TRBD2. This CDR3 spans 16 amino acids. Trimming removed 3 bases from V and 7 bases from J; junction bases left unmatched: 7. CDR1 MNHNS and CDR2 SASEGT come from the germline V gene.

This clonotype was seen only once. J is TRBJ2-1 and V is TRBV5-1; no definite D call. Trimming removed 6 bases from V and 0 bases from J, with 16 bases in between. CDR1 is SGHRS, CDR2 YFSETQ, per germline. This CDR3 has 16 amino acids. CDR3 nucleotides: TGCGCCAGCACCGCCCTCCCGGGTAGCTCCTACAATGAGCAGTTCTTC. This gives the protein CASTALPGSSYNEQFF.

This chain joins TRBV5-4 and TRBJ2-3, with a weak D call TRBD1 (5 bases). V lost 0 bases to trimming and J lost 9 bases, with 11 bases between them. Germline loops: CDR1 SGHNT, CDR2 YYREEE (reference sequence). There are 13 residues in the CDR3. The CDR3 loop reads CASSLEAGSTQYF. The CDR3 DNA is TGTGCCAGCAGCTTGGAGGCAGGGTCCACGCAGTATTTT.

This rearrangement joins TRBV10-3 to TRBJ2-7, with D possibly TRBD2 on 6 matching bases. The germline gives CDR1 ENHRY, CDR2 SYGVKD. This CDR3 spans 13 amino acids. The V end was cut by 4 bases, the J end by 4 bases, with 11 bases between. The CDR3 DNA is TGTGCCATCAGTGGGGGACTTGGATACGAGCAGTACTTC. The encoded protein is CAISGGLGYEQYF.

This clonotype is a singleton in its sample. The J gene is TRBJ2-2, the V gene TRBV28; D call uncertain. Deletions cut 5 bases from V and 8 bases from J, with 9 bases between. The CDR3 has 12 amino acids. The germline V gene has CDR1 MDHEN and CDR2 SYDVKM. The CDR3 is CASSPNGGELFF. The CDR3 DNA reads TGTGCCAGCAGTCCGAACGGAGGGGAGCTGTTTTTT.

The chain joins TRBV30 to TRBJ2-1, with D perhaps matching TRBD1 or TRBD2 (5 bases each). V gave up 5 bases and J gave up 6 bases, with 20 bases separating them. CDR1 and CDR2 (germline): GTSNPN, SVGIG (reference sequence). The CDR3 is 15 amino acids. For the CDR3, the DNA is TGTGCCTGGCGCACCCGGGACGGCCTTTCCAATGAGCAGTTCTTC. Protein sequence: CAWRTRDGLSNEQFF.

This clonotype came up once. The chain is built from TRBV29-1 and TRBJ1-4; 7 nucleotides agree with TRBD1. The CDR3 length is 14 residues. The germline V gene has CDR1 SQVTM and CDR2 ANQGSEA. V gave up 6 bases and J gave up 8 bases; unmatched junction bases: 12. The CDR3 is CSVDLTGRAEKLFF. CDR3 nucleotides: TGCAGCGTCGATTTGACAGGGAGGGCGGAAAAACTGTTTTTT.

The gene calls are TRBV7-9 and TRBJ2-7; 11 nucleotides match TRBD1. Germline CDR1 and CDR2: SEHNR and FQNEAQ (reference sequence). Losses at the gene ends were 3 bases for V and 7 bases for J; bases not matched to a gene: 8. This CDR3 contains 15 residues. The CDR3 sequence is CASSLLDRGQREQYF. The CDR3 DNA follows: TGTGCCAGCAGCTTGCTGGACAGGGGGCAACGGGAGCAGTACTTC.

The CDR3 reads CASSFTSGTYEQYF. The CDR3 nucleotides read TGTGCCAGCAGCTTCACCAGCGGGACCTACGAGCAGTACTTC. This chain connects TRBV7-8 to TRBJ2-7, with 7 bases lining up with TRBD2. Germline V CDR1 and CDR2: SGHVS, FQNEAQ. J was trimmed by 2 bases and V by 3 bases; bases with no gene match: 4. This CDR3 is built from 14 residues.

The J gene is TRBJ1-2, the V gene TRBV6-4; no reliable D call. V lost 4 bases to trimming and J lost 8 bases, with 14 bases between them. This CDR3 region has 13 residues. CDR1 and CDR2 from the germline V gene are MRHNA and SNTAGT. In nucleotides, the CDR3 is TGTGCCAGCAGTGCGGGCGGTCGTTACGGCTACACCTTC. It yields the protein CASSAGGRYGYTF.

The chain joins TRBV18 to TRBJ2-5, with 9 bases matching TRBD2. The trim removed 2 bases at V and 5 bases at J, leaving 6 bases unmatched. Germline values: CDR1 KGHSH, CDR2 LQKENI. The CDR3 has 15 amino acids. For the CDR3, the DNA is TGTGCCAGCTCACCAGGCGGGAGGGCCTCGGAGACCCAGTACTTC. The encoded protein is CASSPGGRASETQYF.

This chain links TRBV7-2 with TRBJ1-1; 7 nucleotides match TRBD1. The length of the CDR3 is 14 residues. Unmatched junction bases numbered 2, after V lost 4 bases and J lost 0 bases. Germline CDR1 reads SGHTA; CDR2 reads FQGNSA. CDR3 sequence: CASSYRGLNTEAFF. The CDR3 DNA reads as TGTGCCAGCAGCTACAGGGGCCTGAACACTGAAGCTTTCTTT.

V is TRBV20-1 and J is TRBJ2-7, with 12 bases lining up with TRBD2. Germline trimming cut 4 bases from V and 0 bases from J; bases unmatched to any gene: 10. The CDR3 is made up of 17 amino acids. Germline lookup yields CDR1 DFQATT and CDR2 SNEGSKA (reference sequence). The CDR3 sequence is CSANTLAGGLSSYEQYF. CDR3 nucleotides: TGCAGTGCTAATACCCTAGCGGGAGGGCTAAGCTCCTACGAGCAGTACTTC.

This clonotype was observed once. J is TRBJ2-7 and V is TRBV24-1, with D possibly TRBD1 on 6 matching bases. CDR3 length: 13 residues. CDR1 is KGHDR and CDR2 is SFDVKD in the germline V gene. With 9 bases removed from V and 7 bases from J, the gap between germline ends came to 18 bases. The CDR3 loop reads CATPGLGQLEQYF. The CDR3 bases are TGTGCCACCCCTGGATTAGGACAGCTGGAGCAGTACTTC.

CDR3 loop: CAISPGPYGEQFF. CDR3 DNA sequence: TGTGCCATCTCCCCAGGGCCCTACGGTGAGCAGTTCTTC. The chain joins TRBV10-3 to TRBJ2-1, with D possibly matching TRBD1 (5 bases). V lost 8 bases and J 9 bases, leaving 17 bases between the germline ends. This CDR3 has 13 amino acids. CDR1 is ENHRY, CDR2 SYGVKD, per germline.

The rearrangement joins TRBV27 to TRBJ1-2, with D unresolved. V lost 5 bases, J lost 5 bases, and 12 bases lay in between. Germline CDR1 reads MNHEY; CDR2 reads SMNVEV (reference sequence). The CDR3 has 13 amino acids. Here the CDR3 DNA reads TGTGCCAGCAGTCCGACACTTTCTTATGGCTACACCTTC. It encodes CASSPTLSYGYTF.